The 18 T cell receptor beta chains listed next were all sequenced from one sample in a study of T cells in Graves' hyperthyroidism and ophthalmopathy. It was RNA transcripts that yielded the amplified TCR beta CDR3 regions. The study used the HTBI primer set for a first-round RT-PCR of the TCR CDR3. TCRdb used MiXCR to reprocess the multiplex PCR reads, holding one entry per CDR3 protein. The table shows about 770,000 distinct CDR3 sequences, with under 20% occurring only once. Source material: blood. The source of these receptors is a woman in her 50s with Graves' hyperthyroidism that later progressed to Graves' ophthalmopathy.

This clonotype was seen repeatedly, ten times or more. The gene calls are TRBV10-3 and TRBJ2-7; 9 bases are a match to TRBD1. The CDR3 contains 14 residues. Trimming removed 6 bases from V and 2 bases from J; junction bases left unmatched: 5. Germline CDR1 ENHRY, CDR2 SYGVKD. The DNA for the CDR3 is TGTGCCATCAGGGAACAGGGGGCCGCCTACGAGCAGTACTTC. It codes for CAIREQGAAYEQYF.

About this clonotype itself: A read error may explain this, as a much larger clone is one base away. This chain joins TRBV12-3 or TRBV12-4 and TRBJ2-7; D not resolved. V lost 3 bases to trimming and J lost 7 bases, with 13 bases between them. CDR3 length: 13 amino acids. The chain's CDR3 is CASSFLDYNEQYF. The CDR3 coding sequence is TGTGCCAGCAGTTTCCTGGATTACAATGAGCAGTACTTC.

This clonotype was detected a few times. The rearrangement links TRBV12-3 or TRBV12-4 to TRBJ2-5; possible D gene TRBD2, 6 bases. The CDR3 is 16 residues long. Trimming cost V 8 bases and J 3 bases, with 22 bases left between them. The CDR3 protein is CASGNPGGRFKETQYF. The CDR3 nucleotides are TGTGCCAGCGGTAATCCAGGAGGGCGATTCAAAGAGACCCAGTACTTC.

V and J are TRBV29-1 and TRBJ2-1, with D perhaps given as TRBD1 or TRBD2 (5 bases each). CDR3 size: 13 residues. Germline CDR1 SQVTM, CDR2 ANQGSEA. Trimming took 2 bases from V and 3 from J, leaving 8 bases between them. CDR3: CSVEMGDYNEQFF. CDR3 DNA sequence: TGCAGCGTTGAAATGGGGGACTACAATGAGCAGTTCTTC.

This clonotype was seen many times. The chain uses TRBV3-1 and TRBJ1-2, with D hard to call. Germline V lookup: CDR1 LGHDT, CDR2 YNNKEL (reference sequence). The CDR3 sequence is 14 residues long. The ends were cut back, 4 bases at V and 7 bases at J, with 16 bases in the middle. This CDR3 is CASSLGSGSSGYTF. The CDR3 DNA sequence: TGTGCCAGCAGCCTCGGTTCCGGGTCATCTGGCTACACCTTC.

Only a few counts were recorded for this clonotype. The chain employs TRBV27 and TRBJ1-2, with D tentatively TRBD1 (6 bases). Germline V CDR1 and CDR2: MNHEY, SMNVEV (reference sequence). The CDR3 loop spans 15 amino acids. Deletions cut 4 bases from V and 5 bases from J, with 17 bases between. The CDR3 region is CASSSESGQRYGYTF. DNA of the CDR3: TGTGCCAGCAGTTCAGAGAGCGGACAGCGGTATGGCTACACCTTC.

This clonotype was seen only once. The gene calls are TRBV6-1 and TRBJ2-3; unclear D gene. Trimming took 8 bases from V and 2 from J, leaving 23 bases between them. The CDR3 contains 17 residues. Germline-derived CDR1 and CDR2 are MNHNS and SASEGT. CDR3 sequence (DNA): TGTGCCAGCGGTAAACATCGTCTTCCTTCAGTCACAGATACGCAGTATTTT. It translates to CASGKHRLPSVTDTQYF.

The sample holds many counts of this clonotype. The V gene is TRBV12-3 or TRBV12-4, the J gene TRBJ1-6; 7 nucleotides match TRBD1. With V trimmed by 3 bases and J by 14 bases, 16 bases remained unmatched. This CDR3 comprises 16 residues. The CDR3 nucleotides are TGTGCCAGCAGTTTTGGGCAGGGGGTCCTCTCGAGAGCCCTCCACTTT. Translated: CASSFGQGVLSRALHF.

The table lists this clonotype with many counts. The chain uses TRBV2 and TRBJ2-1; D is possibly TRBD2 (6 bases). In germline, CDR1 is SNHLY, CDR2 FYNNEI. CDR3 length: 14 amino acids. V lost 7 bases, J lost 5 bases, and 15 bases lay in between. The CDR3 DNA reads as TGTGCCAGCACGGAGGGGATGGGGGACAATGAGCAGTTCTTC. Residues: CASTEGMGDNEQFF.

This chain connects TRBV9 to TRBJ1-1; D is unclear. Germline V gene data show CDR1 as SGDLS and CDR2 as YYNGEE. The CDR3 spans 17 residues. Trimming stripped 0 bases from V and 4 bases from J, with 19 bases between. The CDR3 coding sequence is TGTGCCAGCAGCGTAGAGCCCTTAGAGACCCGGGGCACTGAAGCTTTCTTT. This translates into CASSVEPLETRGTEAFF.

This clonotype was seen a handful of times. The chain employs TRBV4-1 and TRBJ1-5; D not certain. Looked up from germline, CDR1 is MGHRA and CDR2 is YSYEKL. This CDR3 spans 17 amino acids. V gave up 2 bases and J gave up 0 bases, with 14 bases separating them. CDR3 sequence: CASSQRASVNSNQPQHF. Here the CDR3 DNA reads TGCGCCAGCAGCCAACGGGCATCGGTCAATAGCAATCAGCCCCAGCATTTT.

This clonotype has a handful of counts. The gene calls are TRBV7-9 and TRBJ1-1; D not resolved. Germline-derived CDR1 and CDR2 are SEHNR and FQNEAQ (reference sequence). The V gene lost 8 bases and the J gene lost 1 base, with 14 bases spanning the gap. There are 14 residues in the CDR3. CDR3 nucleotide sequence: TGTGCCAGCGCCCGCCCCAGTGGGAACACTGAAGCTTTCTTT. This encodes CASARPSGNTEAFF.

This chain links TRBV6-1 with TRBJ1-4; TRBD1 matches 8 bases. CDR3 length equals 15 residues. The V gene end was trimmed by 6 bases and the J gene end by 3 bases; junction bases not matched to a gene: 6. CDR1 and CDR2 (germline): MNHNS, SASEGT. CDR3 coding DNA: TGTGCCAGCAGATCAGGGGGCTGGGCTAATGAAAAACTGTTTTTT. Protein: CASRSGGWANEKLFF.

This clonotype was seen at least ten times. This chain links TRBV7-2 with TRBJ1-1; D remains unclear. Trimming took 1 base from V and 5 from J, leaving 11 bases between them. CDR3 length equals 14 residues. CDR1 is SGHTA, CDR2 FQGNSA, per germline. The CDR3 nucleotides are TGTGCCAGCAGCTTAGTGTTCGGCGGGACTGAAGCTTTCTTT. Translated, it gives CASSLVFGGTEAFF.

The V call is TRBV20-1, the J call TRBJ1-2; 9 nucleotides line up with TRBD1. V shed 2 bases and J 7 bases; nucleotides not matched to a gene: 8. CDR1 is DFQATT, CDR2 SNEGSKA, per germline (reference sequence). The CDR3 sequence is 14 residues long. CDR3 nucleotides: TGCAGTGCTAGACTCCCCACAGGGGGCTCTGGCTACACCTTC. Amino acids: CSARLPTGGSGYTF.

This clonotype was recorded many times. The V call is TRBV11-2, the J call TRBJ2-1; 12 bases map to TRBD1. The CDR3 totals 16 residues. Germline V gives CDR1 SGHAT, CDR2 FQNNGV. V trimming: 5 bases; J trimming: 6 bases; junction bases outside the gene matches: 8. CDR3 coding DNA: TGTGCCAGCAGCCAACGGGGACAGGGGGCTAGCAATGAGCAGTTCTTC. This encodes CASSQRGQGASNEQFF.

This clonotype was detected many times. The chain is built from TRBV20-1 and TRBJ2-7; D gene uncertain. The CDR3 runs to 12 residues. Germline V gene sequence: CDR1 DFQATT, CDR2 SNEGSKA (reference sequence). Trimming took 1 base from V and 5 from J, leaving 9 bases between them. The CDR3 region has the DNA TGCAGTGCTAGAGGCCATACCGACGAGCAGTACTTC. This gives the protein CSARGHTDEQYF.

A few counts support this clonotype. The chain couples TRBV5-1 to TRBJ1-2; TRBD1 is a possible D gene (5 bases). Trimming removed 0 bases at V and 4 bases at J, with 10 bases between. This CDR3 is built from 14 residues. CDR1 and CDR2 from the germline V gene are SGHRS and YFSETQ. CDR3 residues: CASSLGGDRYGYTF. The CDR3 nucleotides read TGCGCCAGCAGCTTGGGCGGGGACCGCTATGGCTACACCTTC.